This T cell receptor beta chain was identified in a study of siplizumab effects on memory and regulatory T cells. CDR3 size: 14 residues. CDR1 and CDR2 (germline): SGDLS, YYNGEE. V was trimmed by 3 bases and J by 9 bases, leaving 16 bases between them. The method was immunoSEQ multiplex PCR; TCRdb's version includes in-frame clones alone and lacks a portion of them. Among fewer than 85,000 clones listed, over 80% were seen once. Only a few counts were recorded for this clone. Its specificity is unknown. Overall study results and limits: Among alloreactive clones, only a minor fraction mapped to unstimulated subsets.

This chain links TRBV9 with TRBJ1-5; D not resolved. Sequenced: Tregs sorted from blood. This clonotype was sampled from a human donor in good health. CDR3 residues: CASSEDTLIRPQHF. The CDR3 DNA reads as TGTGCCAGCAGCGAAGACACCTTAATCCGGCCCCAGCATTTT.